These 14 T cell receptor beta chains originate from one sample sequenced in a study of T cells in Graves' hyperthyroidism and ophthalmopathy. RNA transcripts served as the template for amplifying TCR beta CDR3 regions. Using the HTBI primer set, a first-round RT-PCR was run on the TCR CDR3. Using its own MiXCR run on the multiplex PCR reads, TCRdb lists one record per CDR3 protein. Here the sample spans about 320,000 distinct CDR3 sequences, approximately 17% being singletons. Sequencing was done on a sample of blood. These receptors all come from a man under 40 with Graves' hyperthyroidism.

This clonotype has at least ten counts. The chain employs TRBV5-1 and TRBJ2-3; D is unclear. The CDR3 contains 17 residues. V lost 0 bases and J lost 4, with 18 bases in between. Germline V lookup: CDR1 SGHRS, CDR2 YFSETQ. The CDR3 spells CASSLVPTTLGSDTQYF. The DNA of the CDR3 is TGCGCCAGCAGCTTGGTGCCGACCACCCTTGGGTCAGATACGCAGTATTTT.

This clonotype turned up a few times. This chain joins TRBV24-1 and TRBJ2-1, with a possible D match to TRBD1 (5 bases). V lost 5 bases and J lost 0, with 16 bases in between. The V gene's germline CDR1 is KGHDR and CDR2 SFDVKD. The CDR3 is 17 amino acids. CDR3 DNA: TGTGCCACCAGTGCCAGTCAGGGTCTAAACTCCTACAATGAGCAGTTCTTC. Its protein is CATSASQGLNSYNEQFF.

This clonotype was recorded at least ten times. This chain links TRBV15 with TRBJ2-7; 7 bases are a match to TRBD1. The CDR3 consists of 14 residues. Trimming at V came to 1 base and at J to 6 bases, leaving 6 bases not matched to a gene. Germline V gene lookup returns CDR1 LNHNV and CDR2 YYDKDF (reference sequence). CDR3 region: CATSRGQGRREQYF. The CDR3 DNA reads as TGTGCCACCAGCAGAGGACAGGGTCGACGCGAGCAGTACTTC.

This clonotype occurred a few times. This chain joins TRBV19 and TRBJ2-5; tentatively, D is TRBD1 (5 bases). Germline CDR1 LNHDA, CDR2 SQIVND (reference sequence). The germline V and J ends were trimmed by 3 bases and 2 bases, with 7 bases remaining between them. The CDR3 runs to 13 residues. The CDR3 bases are TGTGCCAGTAGTATTGCAGGGCAAGAGACCCAGTACTTC. As protein: CASSIAGQETQYF.

A few counts support this clonotype. The V call is TRBV30, the J call TRBJ2-3; D uncertain. Trimming shortened V by 3 bases and J by 2 bases, and 0 bases separated the two germline ends. The CDR3 has 10 amino acids. The V gene's germline CDR1 is GTSNPN and CDR2 SVGIG (reference sequence). CDR3 in amino acids: CAWSTDTQYF. Here the CDR3 DNA reads TGTGCCTGGAGCACAGATACGCAGTATTTT.

This clonotype was found many times. This rearrangement joins TRBV7-9 to TRBJ1-1, with D perhaps matching TRBD1 (6 bases). CDR1 and CDR2 from the germline V gene are SEHNR and FQNEAQ (reference sequence). The CDR3 length is 13 residues. Trimming left V 6 bases short and J 4 bases short, with 12 bases between. CDR3 nucleotides: TGTGCCAGCAGACCAGGACAGACCACTGAAGCTTTCTTT. Amino acids: CASRPGQTTEAFF. Full variable domain (missing parts from reference TRBV7-9 and TRBJ1-1): DTGVSQNPRHKITKRGQNVTFRCDPISEHNRLYWYRQTLGQGPEFLTYFQNEAQLEKSRLLSDRFSAERPKGSFSTLEIQRTEQGDSAMYLCASRPGQTTEAFFGQGTRLTVV.

In this sample, this clonotype turned up a few times. This chain connects TRBV20-1 to TRBJ1-1; weak D call: TRBD1 (6 bases). The ends were cut back, 1 base at V and 5 bases at J, with 17 bases in the middle. The CDR3 sequence is 15 residues long. The germline V gene encodes CDR1 DFQATT and CDR2 SNEGSKA (reference sequence). This chain's CDR3 is CSARAGAGAETEAFF. CDR3 nucleotides: TGCAGTGCTAGAGCGGGGGCGGGGGCGGAAACTGAAGCTTTCTTT.

This clonotype has ten or more counts. The chain joins TRBV7-8 to TRBJ2-7; no reliable D call. The CDR3 contains 15 residues. Germline values: CDR1 SGHVS, CDR2 FQNEAQ. The V end was cut by 5 bases, the J end by 2 bases, with 16 bases between. The CDR3 here is CASSPSVGSTYEQYF. As DNA, the CDR3 is TGTGCCAGCAGCCCCTCCGTAGGTTCAACCTACGAGCAGTACTTC.

The V and J genes are TRBV19 and TRBJ2-5; D remains ambiguous. Germline assignment: CDR1 LNHDA and CDR2 SQIVND (reference sequence). The V and J ends lost 3 bases and 2 bases respectively, with 7 bases between them. The CDR3 is 13 residues long. The CDR3 nucleotides read TGTGCCAGTAGTATTGTGGTTCAAGAGACCCAGTACTTC. It is translated as CASSIVVQETQYF.

This clonotype was seen a handful of times. The chain employs TRBV20-1 and TRBJ1-5, with 9 bases aligning to TRBD1. V was pared by 0 bases and J by 3 bases, with 6 bases of the junction left unmatched. From germline, CDR1 is DFQATT and CDR2 SNEGSKA (reference sequence). The CDR3 runs 16 residues. CDR3 bases: TGCAGTGCTAGAGAGGTGGGGACAGGGCACAATCAGCCCCAGCATTTT. Translating gives CSAREVGTGHNQPQHF.

This clonotype showed up many times. The rearrangement links TRBV12-3 or TRBV12-4 to TRBJ2-7; TRBD2 is a possible D gene (5 bases). The CDR3 covers 16 residues. The ends were cut back, 1 base at V and 5 bases at J, with 18 bases in the middle. The CDR3 nucleotides read TGTGCCAGCAGTTTAGTTCTAGGAGGAACCAGAGACGAGCAGTACTTC. It is translated as CASSLVLGGTRDEQYF.

The V and J genes are TRBV19 and TRBJ1-3, with D possibly being TRBD1 (6 bases). The V gene's germline CDR1 is LNHDA and CDR2 SQIVND (reference sequence). The CDR3 loop spans 15 amino acids. The V end lost 7 bases, the J end lost 2 bases, and 15 bases lay between the germline ends. CDR3 DNA sequence: TGTGCCAGTACGGAGGGGGGCGATCCTGGAAACACCATATATTTT. It is translated as CASTEGGDPGNTIYF.

At least ten counts were recorded for this clonotype. The chain is built from TRBV5-1 and TRBJ2-7; D is perhaps TRBD2 (6 bases). The germline V gene encodes CDR1 SGHRS and CDR2 YFSETQ. This CDR3 region has 15 residues. With 0 bases removed from V and 6 bases from J, the gap between germline ends came to 16 bases. The CDR3 DNA reads TGCGCCAGCAGCTTGGTAGGTAGCGGCAGACGCGAGCAGTACTTC. Protein: CASSLVGSGRREQYF. The variable domain in full, with the rest retrieved from reference TRBV5-1 and TRBJ2-7, is KAGVTQTPRYLIKTRGQQVTLSCSPISGHRSVSWYQQTPGQGLQFLFEYFSETQRNKGNFPGRFSGRQFSNSRSEMNVSTLELGDSALYLCASSLVGSGRREQYFGPGTRLTVT.

The V call is TRBV20-1, the J call TRBJ2-3; no firm D call. The CDR3 contains 12 residues. Germline values: CDR1 DFQATT, CDR2 SNEGSKA (reference sequence). V shed 5 bases and J shed 2 bases, with 8 bases lying between them. In DNA, the CDR3 is TGCAGTGCTTCTGACAACACAGATACGCAGTATTTT. It is translated as CSASDNTDTQYF.